This TCR beta chain was documented in a study of cytomegalovirus exposure and HLA in healthy donors. Study at large: Drawn from HLA-typed donors, tens of millions of unique TCRs were held in an early data release.

Primers for the PCR totalled 60 Vbeta and 13 Jbeta. Profiled with immunoSEQ multiplex PCR; TCRdb holds only in-frame clones, not every one. The sample lists about 140,000 clones, about two thirds occurring once. Study-level findings and limits: Later analysis revealed greater clonal expansion in HLA-associated TCR beta chains than in equally common others. A likely sequencing artifact accounted for one observed cluster of highly shared sequence variants.

With regard to this clone: What it recognizes is unknown.

V gave up 6 bases and J gave up 6 bases; unmatched junction bases: 5. This CDR3 has 13 amino acids. Germline V gene lookup returns CDR1 MNHNY and CDR2 SVGAGI (reference sequence). Sequenced material: PBMCs. The origin of this receptor is a woman between 35 and 50 years old in good health and CMV-seronegative. The genes are TRBV6-6 and TRBJ1-3, with 7 bases matching TRBD1. In DNA, the CDR3 is TGTGCCAGCAGCCTTGGGACAGCAAACACCATATATTTT. Its translation: CASSLGTANTIYF.